This TCR beta chain was captured by sequencing in a study of OX40 agonist ivuxolimab in advanced cancers. Study overall: All patients had ivuxolimab intravenously every 2 weeks at 0.01 to 10 mg/kg. Cancers in dose escalation were hepatocellular, melanoma, renal cell and head and neck.

Findings and limits, study-wide: CD8+ T cells showed, on average, more clonal expansion than CD4+ cells.

In regard to this clone: Its target is unknown.

From germline, CDR1 is MNHNS and CDR2 SASEGT. The germline V and J ends were trimmed by 10 bases and 7 bases, with 17 bases remaining between them. The CDR3 loop spans 12 amino acids. TCRdb's table, derived via immunoSEQ multiplex PCR, lists solely in-frame clones and lacks some. The data hold roughly 100,000 clones, with approximately 89% observed a single time. Patients had blood sampled at baseline and again on cycle 4 day 1 and cycle 7 day 1. J is TRBJ2-7 and V is TRBV6-1; D is perhaps TRBD1 (6 bases). The receptor's source is an adult with an advanced solid tumor such as melanoma, head and neck, liver or kidney cancer. The source was CD4+ or CD8+ T cells sorted from blood, collected in a trial of the OX40 agonist ivuxolimab. CDR3 nucleotide sequence: TGTGCCACCGGACAGAGGGGCATTGAGCAGTACTTC. This codes for CATGQRGIEQYF.